These 16 T cell receptor beta chains were sequenced from one sample in a study of blood T cell repertoires in COVID-19. Clones were read by immunoSEQ multiplex PCR, and TCRdb kept only the in-frame ones, dropping some. The table lists about 120,000 clones, around four fifths of them singletons. The sequenced sample consisted of peripheral blood. The receptors here all came from a man aged 55 to 69 with active or convalescent COVID-19.

This clone was recorded many times. The chain recombines TRBV18 with TRBJ2-5, with D unresolved. V lost 3 bases and J 5 bases, leaving 10 bases between the germline ends. In germline, CDR1 is KGHSH, CDR2 LQKENI. CDR3 length equals 13 residues. CDR3: CASSPVVGETQYF. The CDR3 DNA follows: TGTGCCAGCTCACCTGTGGTGGGCGAGACCCAGTACTTC.

This clone was counted ten times or more. The chain is built from TRBV5-4 and TRBJ1-1; D perhaps matches TRBD1 (5 bases). CDR3 length: 15 amino acids. Trimming removed 4 bases from V and 3 bases from J, with 16 bases in between. In germline, CDR1 is SGHNT, CDR2 YYREEE (reference sequence). The CDR3 loop reads CASSAAGRGDTEAFF. As DNA, the CDR3 is TGTGCCAGCAGCGCGGCGGGAAGAGGGGACACTGAAGCTTTCTTT.

CDR3 protein: CASSSLAGDSYNEQFF. The CDR3 nucleotides read TGTGCCAGCAGCTCACTAGCGGGGGACTCCTACAATGAGCAGTTCTTC. The gene calls are TRBV7-9 and TRBJ2-1, with 11 bases lining up with TRBD2. The CDR3 runs 16 residues. Germline loops: CDR1 SEHNR, CDR2 FQNEAQ (reference sequence). V dropped 4 bases and J dropped 0; count of bases not matched to a gene: 2. The entire variable domain, with the rest obtained from reference TRBV7-9 and TRBJ2-1, is as follows: DTGVSQNPRHKITKRGQNVTFRCDPISEHNRLYWYRQTLGQGPEFLTYFQNEAQLEKSRLLSDRFSAERPKGSFSTLEIQRTEQGDSAMYLCASSSLAGDSYNEQFFGPGTRLTVL.

The chain has TRBV7-2 and TRBJ1-1; D possibly corresponds to TRBD1 (6 bases). Per germline, CDR1 SGHTA and CDR2 FQGNSA. With 3 bases removed from V and 1 base from J, the gap between germline ends came to 12 bases. The length of the CDR3 is 15 residues. This CDR3 is CASSLGGLGNTEAFF. The CDR3 DNA follows: TGTGCCAGCAGCTTGGGGGGGCTGGGGAACACTGAAGCTTTCTTT.

The rearrangement joins TRBV2 to TRBJ2-7; 7 nucleotides align to TRBD2. CDR3 length: 13 residues. Germline CDR1 reads SNHLY; CDR2 reads FYNNEI. With V trimmed by 5 bases and J by 6 bases, 7 bases remained unmatched. CDR3 DNA sequence: TGTGCCAGCAGTTTAGGACTAGGGACCGAGCAGTACTTC. Protein sequence: CASSLGLGTEQYF.

The chain couples TRBV27 to TRBJ2-1; D perhaps matches TRBD1 (7 bases). The CDR3 spans 15 residues. Germline V CDR1 and CDR2: MNHEY, SMNVEV (reference sequence). With 5 bases removed from V and 3 bases from J, the gap between germline ends came to 14 bases. CDR3 nucleotide sequence: TGTGCCAGCAGTACACGACAGGGAGGCTACAATGAGCAGTTCTTC. Protein: CASSTRQGGYNEQFF.

The chain has TRBV4-2 and TRBJ1-4; 7 bases match TRBD1. This CDR3 has 16 residues. V trimming: 2 bases; J trimming: 4 bases; junction bases outside the gene matches: 7. Germline-derived CDR1 and CDR2 are LGHNA and YNFKEQ. In nucleotides, the CDR3 is TGTGCCAGCAGCCAAAGACCCGGGACAGATAATGAAAAACTGTTTTTT. Translation: CASSQRPGTDNEKLFF.

The J gene is TRBJ2-2, the V gene TRBV7-9; 9 positions agree with TRBD2. J gave up 2 bases and V 5 bases, and 6 bases lay outside the gene matches. Germline V CDR1 and CDR2: SEHNR, FQNEAQ (reference sequence). CDR3 length: 16 residues. CDR3 in DNA: TGTGCCAGCAGCCAGACGGGACTAGCTAACACCGGGGAGCTGTTTTTT. Translating it yields CASSQTGLANTGELFF.

The rearrangement links TRBV27 to TRBJ1-1, with a tentative D call TRBD1 (6 bases). CDR1 and CDR2 from the germline V gene are MNHEY and SMNVEV (reference sequence). CDR3 size: 14 residues. The ends were cut back, 2 bases at V and 6 bases at J, with 13 bases in the middle. The CDR3 sequence is CASSLRGGVAEAFF. In DNA, the CDR3 is TGTGCCAGCAGTTTAAGGGGGGGGGTAGCTGAAGCTTTCTTT.

This sequence joins TRBV6-2 or TRBV6-3 and TRBJ2-2; D not resolved. CDR1 and CDR2 from the germline V gene are MNHEY and SVGEGT. V was cut by 2 bases and J by 7 bases, with 11 bases left in between. The CDR3 length is 14 residues. CDR3 sequence (DNA): TGTGCCAGCAGTTACGGGCCAGCCCTCGGGGAGCTGTTTTTT. Protein sequence: CASSYGPALGELFF.

V is TRBV2 and J is TRBJ2-3; D possibly corresponds to TRBD2 (5 bases). This CDR3 region has 15 residues. Germline loops: CDR1 SNHLY, CDR2 FYNNEI. V shed 4 bases and J shed 0 bases, with 11 bases lying between them. This CDR3 reads CASSGTPSSTDTQYF. The CDR3 DNA reads as TGTGCCAGCAGTGGGACTCCTTCTAGCACAGATACGCAGTATTTT.

This clone was counted between two and nine times. The chain recombines TRBV5-1 with TRBJ1-1; a possible D gene is TRBD1 (6 bases). The CDR3 spans 14 residues. V was shortened by 3 bases and J by 2 bases, with 11 bases between the two germline ends. Germline V CDR1 and CDR2: SGHRS, YFSETQ. The CDR3 reads CASSSGTTNTEAFF. The CDR3 region has the DNA TGCGCCAGCAGCTCCGGGACAACTAACACTGAAGCTTTCTTT.

This clone showed up just once. This chain joins TRBV7-2 and TRBJ2-4, with 11 bases that match TRBD2. Germline V gene sequence: CDR1 SGHTA, CDR2 FQGNSA. The CDR3 length is 18 residues. V shed 3 bases and J 0 bases; nucleotides not matched to a gene: 7. The CDR3 reads CASSLIAGGPTAKNIQYF. The CDR3 region has the DNA TGTGCCAGCAGCTTGATAGCGGGAGGGCCGACAGCCAAAAACATTCAGTACTTC.

V usage is TRBV13 and J usage is TRBJ1-2, with TRBD1 matching 8 bases. Germline CDR1 is PRHDT and CDR2 is FYEKMQ (reference sequence). This CDR3 spans 14 amino acids. The V and J ends lost 1 base and 6 bases, in that order; junction bases with no gene match: 4. The DNA of the CDR3 is TGTGCCAGCAGCTTAGTTCAGGGGGCGGATGGCTACACCTTC. This gives the protein CASSLVQGADGYTF.

The V gene is TRBV24-1, the J gene TRBJ2-1; D remains ambiguous. CDR1 is KGHDR, CDR2 SFDVKD, per germline. The CDR3 sequence is 13 residues long. With 5 bases removed from V and 4 bases from J, the gap between germline ends came to 8 bases. The CDR3, as DNA: TGTGCCACCAGTGCCGTCGGTTACAATGAGCAGTTCTTC. It specifies CATSAVGYNEQFF.

The V call is TRBV7-9, the J call TRBJ2-7; 8 positions agree with TRBD2. Germline V gene sequence: CDR1 SEHNR, CDR2 FQNEAQ (reference sequence). The CDR3 totals 13 residues. Losses at the gene ends were 5 bases for V and 6 bases for J; bases not matched to a gene: 6. CDR3 sequence: CASSDSGTGEQYF. For the CDR3, the DNA is TGTGCCAGCAGCGATAGCGGGACGGGCGAGCAGTACTTC.